This T cell receptor beta chain was documented in a study of OX40 agonist ivuxolimab in advanced cancers. Sequenced by immunoSEQ multiplex PCR; TCRdb stores in-frame clones only, minus some. This table has about 69,000 clones, nearly 90% appearing once. Germline-derived CDR1 and CDR2 are GTSNPN and SVGIG (reference sequence). V lost 7 bases and J lost 3; bases outside the gene matches: 13. The CDR3 totals 18 residues. The clonotype comes from an adult with an advanced solid tumor such as melanoma, head and neck, liver or kidney cancer. The sample consisted of CD4+ or CD8+ T cells sorted from blood, taken in a trial of the OX40 agonist ivuxolimab. This chain links TRBV30 with TRBJ2-6; TRBD2 matches at 12 bases. The CDR3 DNA is TGTGCCTCCCGGGAGACTAGCGGGAGAGCGGGTGGGGCCAACGTCCTGACTTTC. It is translated as CASRETSGRAGGANVLTF. Looking up the rest from reference TRBV30 and TRBJ2-6 gives the full variable domain: SQTIHQWPATLVQPVGSPLSLECTVEGTSNPNLYWYRQAAGRGLQLLFYSVGIGQISSEVPQNLSASRPQDRQFILSSKKLLLSDSGFYLCASRETSGRAGGANVLTFGAGSRLTVL.